A selection of T cell receptor beta chains follows, all from one sample in a study of early stage breast cancer tumors. Sequencing used immunoSEQ multiplex PCR; TCRdb keeps in-frame clones, though not all of them. The table shows more than 65,000 clones, with 75% to 90% occurring only once. Sequenced material: blood. These receptors came from a person aged 40 to 49 with breast cancer. Both conserved end residues are part of each CDR3. A D gene is named only where the DNA matches it firmly. Some rows mark clone size as missing; the rest say once, few, many or name a class of expanded clone.

V gene	J gene	D gene	clone size	CDR3 length	CDR3 protein	CDR3 DNA
TRBV7-8	TRBJ1-1	-	-	13	CASSRQENTEAFF	TGTGCCAGCAGTCGCCAGGAGAACACTGAAGCTTTCTTT
TRBV29-1	TRBJ2-1	-	-	13	CSVDTGWYNEQFF	TGCAGCGTTGATACAGGGTGGTACAATGAGCAGTTCTTC
TRBV21-1	TRBJ2-7	-	-	11	CATGLSYEQYF	TGTGCCACGGGACTGTCCTACGAGCAGTACTTC
TRBV30	TRBJ2-3	TRBD2	-	16	CAWSLGLAGFADTQYF	TGTGCCTGGAGTCTGGGACTAGCGGGATTTGCAGATACGCAGTATTTT
TRBV7-9	TRBJ2-1	-	medium-sized	12	CASSLGYNEQFF	TGTGCCAGCAGCTTGGGCTACAATGAGCAGTTCTTC
TRBV28	TRBJ2-7	-	few	12	CASSLRSNEQYF	TGTGCCAGCAGTTTGCGGTCAAACGAGCAGTACTTC
TRBV28	TRBJ2-7	TRBD2	-	14	CASSLLAGGLEQYF	TGTGCCAGCAGTTTGTTAGCGGGAGGGCTCGAGCAGTACTTC
TRBV19	TRBJ2-7	-	-	14	CASRQRSDSYEQYF	TGTGCCAGTAGGCAACGATCCGATTCCTACGAGCAGTACTTC
TRBV27	TRBJ2-7	TRBD1	-	16	CASSPRLGQGLREQYF	TGTGCCAGCAGCCCTCGGTTAGGACAGGGTCTTAGGGAGCAGTACTTC
TRBV6-5	TRBJ2-1	-	-	15	CASSPRGSSYNEQFF	TGTGCCAGCAGTCCCAGGGGTTCCTCCTACAATGAGCAGTTCTTC
TRBV18	TRBJ1-2	-	-	14	CASSPSERASGYTF	TGTGCCAGCTCACCTTCGGAGAGGGCGAGCGGCTACACCTTC
TRBV5-1	TRBJ1-2	-	few	13	CASSLEGANGYTF	TGCGCCAGCAGCTTGGAAGGGGCGAATGGCTACACCTTC
TRBV27	TRBJ2-7	-	-	17	CASSLAYPEGLFYEQYF	TGTGCCAGCAGTTTAGCCTATCCGGAAGGCCTCTTTTACGAGCAGTACTTC
TRBV28	TRBJ2-3	-	-	14	CASSLRGRRDTQYF	TGTGCCAGCAGTTTACGGGGGAGGCGCGATACGCAGTATTTT
TRBV5-4	TRBJ2-3	TRBD2	once	15	CASSLASGILDTQYF	TGTGCCAGCAGCTTGGCCAGCGGGATTCTAGATACGCAGTATTTT
TRBV14	TRBJ2-1	-	-	17	CASSQDQGTVLYNEQFF	TGTGCCAGCAGCCAAGATCAGGGTACGGTCCTCTACAATGAGCAGTTCTTC
TRBV9	TRBJ2-1	-	-	17	CASSAHYLAGPYNEQFF	TGTGCCAGCAGCGCCCACTATCTGGCGGGACCCTACAATGAGCAGTTCTTC
TRBV19	TRBJ2-1	TRBD2	-	17	CASWGYGGRAAYNEQFF	TGTGCCAGTTGGGGTTATGGCGGGAGGGCCGCCTACAATGAGCAGTTCTTC
TRBV20-1	TRBJ2-7	-	-	11	CSARASYEQYF	TGCAGTGCTAGGGCTAGCTACGAGCAGTACTTC
TRBV18	TRBJ2-7	-	-	15	CASSPGQGLIHEQYF	TGTGCCAGCTCACCAGGGCAGGGACTTATCCACGAGCAGTACTTC
TRBV9	TRBJ2-1	TRBD2	-	18	CASSDGTSGRAVIDEQFF	TGTGCCAGCAGCGATGGGACTAGCGGGAGGGCCGTTATCGATGAGCAGTTCTTC
TRBV18	TRBJ2-4	TRBD1	once	15	CASSRQGGRENIQYF	TGTGCCAGCTCACGACAGGGGGGCAGGGAAAACATTCAGTACTTC
TRBV19	TRBJ2-5	-	-	13	CATLDSDKETQYF	TGTGCCACATTGGACAGCGATAAAGAGACCCAGTACTTC
TRBV18	TRBJ2-2	-	-	17	CASSPMLRDRNTGELFF	TGTGCCAGCTCACCAATGTTGAGGGACCGGAACACCGGGGAGCTGTTTTTT
TRBV27	TRBJ2-1	TRBD1	once	17	CASTIFFSGQGRNEQFF	TGTGCCAGCACCATATTCTTTTCAGGACAGGGTAGAAATGAGCAGTTCTTC
TRBV9	TRBJ1-3	-	-	17	CASSPRRGLSSGNTIYF	TGTGCCAGCAGCCCCCGACGAGGACTTTCCTCTGGAAACACCATATATTTT
TRBV5-1	TRBJ2-7	TRBD2	-	16	CASSLGTSGSLYEQYF	TGCGCCAGCAGCCTCGGGACTAGCGGGAGTCTGTACGAGCAGTACTTC
TRBV19	TRBJ1-2	-	-	15	CASSRFSDSNYGYTF	TGTGCCAGTAGTAGATTCTCGGACAGCAACTATGGCTACACCTTC
TRBV6-6	TRBJ1-3	-	-	15	CASSYGQGRGNTIYF	TGTGCCAGCAGTTACGGGCAGGGCCGTGGAAACACCATATATTTT
TRBV6-5	TRBJ1-1	TRBD1	-	15	CASSYSWTGDTEAFF	TGTGCCAGCAGTTACTCGTGGACAGGGGACACTGAAGCTTTCTTT
TRBV11-2	TRBJ2-3	-	-	14	CASSKNRGTDTQYF	TGTGCCAGCAGCAAAAATCGTGGAACAGATACGCAGTATTTT
TRBV19	TRBJ1-1	-	-	13	CASWGGWNTEAFF	TGTGCCAGTTGGGGAGGGTGGAACACTGAAGCTTTCTTT
TRBV29-1	TRBJ2-5	-	-	11	CSVDVSGTQYF	TGCAGCGTTGACGTCTCCGGGACCCAGTACTTC
TRBV19	TRBJ2-1	-	-	12	CASSPPTDEQFF	TGTGCCAGCTCACCCCCCACAGATGAGCAGTTCTTC
TRBV5-1	TRBJ2-7	-	-	13	CASSFGSSHEQYF	TGCGCCAGCAGCTTCGGATCATCCCACGAGCAGTACTTC
TRBV7-9	TRBJ2-1	TRBD2	-	18	CASSLVAGIRGSYNEQFF	TGTGCCAGCAGCTTAGTAGCGGGAATAAGAGGGTCCTACAATGAGCAGTTCTTC
TRBV2	TRBJ2-3	TRBD1	-	13	CASRSGGQGPQYF	TGTGCCAGCAGATCGGGCGGACAGGGGCCTCAGTATTTT
TRBV18	TRBJ2-7	TRBD2	-	19	CASSPLKSLFSGKAYEQYF	TGTGCCAGCTCACCCCTCAAAAGTCTTTTTAGCGGGAAGGCCTACGAGCAGTACTTC
TRBV9	TRBJ2-2	-	-	14	CASSVEAYAGELFF	TGTGCCAGCAGCGTAGAAGCCTACGCCGGGGAGCTGTTTTTT
TRBV20-1	TRBJ1-2	-	-	10	CSAGRYGYTF	TGCAGTGCTGGGAGATATGGCTACACCTTC